The following is a TCR beta chain sequence with its context. What it binds is not known. Bulk libraries came from a prior protocol with listed TCR primers. TCRdb re-called the PCR reads with MiXCR, one entry per CDR3 protein. Of 85,000 to 100,000 distinct CDR3 sequences listed, about 24% are singletons. Trimming took 0 bases from V and 6 from J, leaving 5 bases between them. CDR1 is SEHNR, CDR2 FQNEAQ, per germline (reference sequence). The length of the CDR3 is 13 residues. This record belongs to a study of molecular identifiers for immune sequencing clone quantification. As CD8+CD4-CCR7+CD45RA+ cells, naive CD8 T cells were sorted. The study's findings and limits: Highly expanded clone sizes could be underestimated through barcode sharing by identical TCR molecules.

J is TRBJ2-2 and V is TRBV7-9; D call uncertain. Sequenced: naive CD8+ T cells from blood, with Jurkat cell RNA spiked in. Subset in this sample: FACS-sorted CD8+CD4-CCR7+CD45RA+ naive T cells. The TCR originated in a human donor in good health. Some libraries in this study had Jurkat cell RNA spiked in. CDR3 amino acids: CASSLASSGELFF. The CDR3 DNA reads TGTGCCAGCAGCTTAGCTAGTTCCGGGGAGCTGTTTTTT.